This T cell receptor beta chain was recovered during a study of blood T cell repertoires in COVID-19. Method: immunoSEQ multiplex PCR; TCRdb's copy keeps in-frame clones and lacks some. This repertoire shows about 220,000 clones, roughly 84% found once; its top ten account for 4% to 6%. The CDR3 has 13 amino acids. The V end lost 8 bases, the J end lost 0 bases, and 8 bases lay between the germline ends. Source material: peripheral blood. The source of this sequence is a woman in her fifties or sixties who had recovered from COVID-19. The J gene is TRBJ1-3, the V gene TRBV12-3 or TRBV12-4; no definite D call. CDR3 sequence (DNA): TGTGCCAGCTGTTCAGACTCTGGAAACACCATATATTTT. Amino acids: CASCSDSGNTIYF.